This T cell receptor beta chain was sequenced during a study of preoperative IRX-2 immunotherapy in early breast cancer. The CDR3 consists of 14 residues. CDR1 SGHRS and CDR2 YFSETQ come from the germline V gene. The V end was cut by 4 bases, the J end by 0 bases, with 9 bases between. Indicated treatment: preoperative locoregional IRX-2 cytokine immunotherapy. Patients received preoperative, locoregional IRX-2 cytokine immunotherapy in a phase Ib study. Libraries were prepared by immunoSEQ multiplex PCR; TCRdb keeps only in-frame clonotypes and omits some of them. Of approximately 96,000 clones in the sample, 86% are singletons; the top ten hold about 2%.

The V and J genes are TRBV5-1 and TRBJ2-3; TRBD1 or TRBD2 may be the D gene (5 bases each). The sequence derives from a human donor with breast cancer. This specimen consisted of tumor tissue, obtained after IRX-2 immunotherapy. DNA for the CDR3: TGCGCCAGCAGCCGGGACGCAAGCACAGATACGCAGTATTTT. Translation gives CASSRDASTDTQYF.